Below are 16 T cell receptor beta chains sequenced from a single sample in a study of identical twins. TCRdb re-called the 5' RACE reads through MiXCR, storing one row per CDR3 protein. The table includes 1.5 million to 2 million distinct CDR3 sequences, about 32% detected once. The specimen sequenced was cord blood. The receptors derive from a newborn girl in good health.

This clonotype was picked up a small number of times. This chain joins TRBV5-1 and TRBJ2-6; D is possibly TRBD1 (6 bases). V was pared by 5 bases and J by 4 bases, with 16 bases between. Germline V gene sequence: CDR1 SGHRS, CDR2 YFSETQ. The CDR3 length is 16 residues. CDR3 DNA sequence: TGCGCCAGCAGTCGGGAAACAGGGAAAGGGGCCAACGTCCTGACTTTC. Amino acid sequence: CASSRETGKGANVLTF.

This clonotype was seen ten or more times. DNA for the CDR3: TGTGCCAGCAGTTTACCAGGGTGGCGCGAGCAGTACTTC. Amino acid sequence: CASSLPGWREQYF. This chain connects TRBV28 to TRBJ2-7, with D tentatively TRBD1 (5 bases). The CDR3 loop spans 13 amino acids. Between the trimmed V and J ends, which lost 2 bases and 6 bases, there was a span of 11 bases. Germline V gives CDR1 MDHEN, CDR2 SYDVKM.

This clonotype came up a few times. The V and J genes are TRBV12-3 or TRBV12-4 and TRBJ1-1, with 10 bases fitting TRBD1. The ends lost 5 bases at V and 4 bases at J; junction bases unmatched: 4. The CDR3 runs 14 residues. CDR3 amino acids: CASSPGDRGTEAFF. The DNA of the CDR3 is TGTGCCAGCAGTCCCGGGGACAGGGGCACTGAAGCTTTCTTT.

The chain carries TRBV5-1 and TRBJ2-5; D could derive from TRBD1 or TRBD2 (5 bases each). The CDR3 is 15 residues long. Germline V CDR1 and CDR2: SGHRS, YFSETQ. With 3 bases removed from V and 3 bases from J, the gap between germline ends came to 15 bases. CDR3 residues: CASSSTGLGKETQYF. DNA for the CDR3: TGCGCCAGCAGCTCTACAGGACTTGGGAAAGAGACCCAGTACTTC. The variable domain in full, with the rest retrieved from reference TRBV5-1 and TRBJ2-5, is KAGVTQTPRYLIKTRGQQVTLSCSPISGHRSVSWYQQTPGQGLQFLFEYFSETQRNKGNFPGRFSGRQFSNSRSEMNVSTLELGDSALYLCASSSTGLGKETQYFGPGTRLLVL.

J is TRBJ1-4 and V is TRBV7-6; no clear D. Germline V gene data show CDR1 as SGHVS and CDR2 as FNYEAQ. CDR3 length equals 15 residues. Trimming took 0 bases from V and 4 from J, leaving 9 bases between them. CDR3 nucleotides: TGTGCCAGCAGCTTAGCACATACGAATAATGAAAAACTGTTTTTT. As protein: CASSLAHTNNEKLFF.

This clonotype has only a few counts. This sequence joins TRBV7-9 and TRBJ2-2, with 8 bases identical to TRBD2. CDR1 and CDR2 from the germline V gene are SEHNR and FQNEAQ (reference sequence). V trimming: 1 base; J trimming: 5 bases; junction bases outside the gene matches: 6. The CDR3 is 16 amino acids. CDR3 DNA sequence: TGTGCCAGCAGCTTAGTTCCTAGCGGGCCAACCGGGGAGCTGTTTTTT. Protein sequence: CASSLVPSGPTGELFF.

V usage is TRBV10-3 and J usage is TRBJ1-1; the D is unclear. Trimming pared 6 bases from V and 3 bases from J, leaving 20 bases between. This CDR3 has 16 amino acids. CDR1 ENHRY and CDR2 SYGVKD come from the germline V gene. The DNA for the CDR3 is TGTGCCATCAGGGCAGGATGGTGGGCCGGGGACACTGAAGCTTTCTTT. It translates to CAIRAGWWAGDTEAFF.

The chain links TRBV20-1 to TRBJ2-5, with TRBD2 matching over 7 bases. The V gene end was trimmed by 3 bases and the J gene end by 11 bases; junction bases not matched to a gene: 12. CDR3 length: 13 amino acids. CDR1 and CDR2 from the germline V gene are DFQATT and SNEGSKA (reference sequence). CDR3 coding DNA: TGCAGTGCTAGGGCGGGGGTTGCCAGTGAGCAGTACTTC. Amino acids: CSARAGVASEQYF.

This clonotype was counted only a few times. This sequence joins TRBV27 and TRBJ1-1; TRBD1 is a possible D gene (5 bases). This CDR3 has 16 amino acids. Trimming removed 5 bases at V and 11 bases at J, with 27 bases between. Germline V gene lookup returns CDR1 MNHEY and CDR2 SMNVEV (reference sequence). CDR3 nucleotides: TGTGCCAGCAGTCCTACGGCCAACGACAGCGGCCGGGGTGCTTTCTTT. Translation: CASSPTANDSGRGAFF.

Remarks on this clonotype: Given a much more abundant clone one base away, this may be a read error. The J gene is TRBJ2-7, the V gene TRBV27; 10 nucleotides align to TRBD1. The CDR3 length is 14 residues. Germline V gene sequence: CDR1 MNHEY, CDR2 SMNVEV (reference sequence). DNA of the CDR3: TGTGCCAGCAGTCTACTGACAGGGGGCTACGAGCGGTACTTC. Translation: CASSLLTGGYERYF.

The chain carries TRBV3-1 and TRBJ2-7, with TRBD2 identical over 8 bases. Germline values: CDR1 LGHDT, CDR2 YNNKEL (reference sequence). This CDR3 region has 16 residues. V was clipped by 4 bases and J by 4 bases; unmatched bases: 12. The CDR3 loop reads CASSPSSGSAGYEQYF. The CDR3 DNA is TGTGCCAGCAGCCCTTCGAGCGGGAGTGCGGGGTACGAGCAGTACTTC.

The chain employs TRBV5-1 and TRBJ2-1; D gene unclear. Trimming removed 1 base from V and 10 bases from J, with 12 bases in between. This CDR3 is 13 amino acids long. The germline gives CDR1 SGHRS, CDR2 YFSETQ. The CDR3 is CASSLRAESEQFF. The CDR3 DNA reads TGCGCCAGCAGCTTGAGGGCTGAATCCGAGCAGTTCTTC.

This clonotype was seen a handful of times. The V and J genes are TRBV6-4 and TRBJ2-3, with D possibly TRBD2 on 6 matching bases. The CDR3 has 15 amino acids. The V gene lost 3 bases and the J gene lost 5 bases, with 15 bases spanning the gap. Looked up from germline, CDR1 is MRHNA and CDR2 is SNTAGT. This CDR3 reads CASSERSGAGDTQYF. The CDR3, as DNA: TGTGCCAGCAGTGAAAGATCGGGAGCGGGAGATACGCAGTATTTT.

The J gene is TRBJ2-4, the V gene TRBV7-2; 9 bases match TRBD2. TRBJ2-7 matches the DNA end more closely, so the J call is doubtful. The CDR3 sequence is 17 residues long. Germline V gene data show CDR1 as SGHTA and CDR2 as FQGNSA. Here the CDR3 reads CASSAHPGLALPYEQYF. CDR3 sequence (DNA): TGTGCCAGCAGCGCACACCCGGGACTAGCCCTACCATACGAGCAGTACTTC.

This clonotype was recorded a few times. V and J are TRBV3-1 and TRBJ2-7; no firm D call. The CDR3 consists of 12 residues. Germline V gene sequence: CDR1 LGHDT, CDR2 YNNKEL (reference sequence). Trimming pared 1 base from V and 6 bases from J, leaving 7 bases between. In DNA, the CDR3 is TGTGCCAGCAGCCAAGCGATGTCCGAGCAGTACTTC. This sequence encodes CASSQAMSEQYF.

On this clonotype itself: A much larger clone is a single base away; this may be a read error. This chain uses TRBV6-2 or TRBV6-3 with TRBJ2-3; perhaps TRBD2 as D (5 bases). The ends were cut back, 0 bases at V and 1 base at J, with 11 bases in the middle. From germline, CDR1 is MNHEY and CDR2 SVGEGT. The CDR3 extends over 16 amino acids. Written as DNA, the CDR3 is TGTGCCAGCAGTTACTCGGCTAGCCGAGGCACAGATACGCAGTATTTT. This translates into CASSYSASRGTDTQYF.